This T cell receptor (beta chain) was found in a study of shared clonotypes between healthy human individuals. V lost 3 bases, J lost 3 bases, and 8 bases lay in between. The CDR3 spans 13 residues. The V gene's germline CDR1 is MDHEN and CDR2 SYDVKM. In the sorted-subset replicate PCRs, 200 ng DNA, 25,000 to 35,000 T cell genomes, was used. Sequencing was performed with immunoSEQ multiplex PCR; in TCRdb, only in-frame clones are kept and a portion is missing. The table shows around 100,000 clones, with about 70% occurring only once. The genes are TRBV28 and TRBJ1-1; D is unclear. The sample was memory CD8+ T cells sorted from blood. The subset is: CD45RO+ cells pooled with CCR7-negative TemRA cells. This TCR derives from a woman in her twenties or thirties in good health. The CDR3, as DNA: TGTGCCAGCAGTTTGAGCGCTCACACTGAAGCTTTCTTT. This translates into CASSLSAHTEAFF. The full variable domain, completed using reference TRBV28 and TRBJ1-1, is DVKVTQSSRYLVKRTGEKVFLECVQDMDHENMFWYRQDPGLGLRLIYFSYDVKMKEKGDIPEGYSVSREKKERFSLILESASTNQTSMYLCASSLSAHTEAFFGQGTRLTVV.